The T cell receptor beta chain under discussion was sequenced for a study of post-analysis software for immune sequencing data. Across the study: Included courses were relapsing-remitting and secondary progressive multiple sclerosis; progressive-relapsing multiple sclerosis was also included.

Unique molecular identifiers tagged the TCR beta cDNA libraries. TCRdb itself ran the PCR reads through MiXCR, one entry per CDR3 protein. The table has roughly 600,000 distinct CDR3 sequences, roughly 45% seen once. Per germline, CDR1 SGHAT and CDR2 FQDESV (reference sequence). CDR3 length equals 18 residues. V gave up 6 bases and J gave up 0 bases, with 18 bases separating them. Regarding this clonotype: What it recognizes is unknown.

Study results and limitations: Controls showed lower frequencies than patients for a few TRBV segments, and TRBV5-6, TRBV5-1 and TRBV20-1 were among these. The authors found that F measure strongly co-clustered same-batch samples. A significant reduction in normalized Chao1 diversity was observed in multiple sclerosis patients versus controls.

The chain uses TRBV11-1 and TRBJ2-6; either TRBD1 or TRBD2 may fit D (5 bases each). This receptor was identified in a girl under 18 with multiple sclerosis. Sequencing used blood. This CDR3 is CASSRDAAESSGANVLTF. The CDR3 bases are TGTGCCAGCAGTCGGGACGCTGCCGAATCCTCTGGGGCCAACGTCCTGACTTTC.